Shown below are 30 T cell receptor beta chains from a single sample sequenced in a study of shared clonotypes between healthy human individuals. Method: immunoSEQ multiplex PCR; TCRdb's copy keeps in-frame clones and lacks some. The sample records millions of clones, 90% to 95% being singletons. The material sequenced was naive CD4+ T cells sorted from blood. The subset denotes: CD45RA+ positively selected. These receptors were collected from a man between 18 and 35 years old in good health.

The chain is built from TRBV6-1 and TRBJ1-6; no clear D. The germline V and J ends were trimmed by 4 bases and 8 bases, with 12 bases remaining between them. This CDR3 is built from 14 residues. Germline V gene lookup returns CDR1 MNHNS and CDR2 SASEGT. The DNA of the CDR3 is TGTGCCAGCAGTGCCTCCCTGTCCGATTCACCCCTCCACTTT. Its protein product is CASSASLSDSPLHF.

The rearrangement uses TRBV2 and TRBJ2-7, with 7 nucleotides matching TRBD1. This CDR3 comprises 14 residues. J was trimmed by 2 bases and V by 3 bases; bases with no gene match: 4. Germline assignment: CDR1 SNHLY and CDR2 FYNNEI. CDR3 loop: CASSEPTGPYEQYF. The CDR3 DNA reads as TGTGCCAGCAGTGAGCCGACAGGGCCCTACGAGCAGTACTTC.

This chain uses TRBV4-1 with TRBJ2-7; D ambiguous. The ends were cut back, 5 bases at V and 0 bases at J, with 14 bases in the middle. Germline V lookup: CDR1 MGHRA, CDR2 YSYEKL. The CDR3 sequence is 15 residues long. CDR3 sequence (DNA): TGCGCCAGCAGCGAAGCAGATACAAGCTCCTACGAGCAGTACTTC. This codes for CASSEADTSSYEQYF.

There are a few counts of this clone. J is TRBJ2-7 and V is TRBV6-5; D unresolved. Germline V gene data show CDR1 as MNHEY and CDR2 as SVGAGI. CDR3 size: 11 residues. Trimming left V 5 bases short and J 4 bases short, with 6 bases between. CDR3 sequence reads: CASSGSYEQYF. As DNA, the CDR3 is TGTGCCAGCAGTGGCTCTTACGAGCAGTACTTC.

The chain recombines TRBV28 with TRBJ1-6, with 12 bases identical to TRBD1. There are 17 residues in the CDR3. V dropped 6 bases and J dropped 6; count of bases not matched to a gene: 9. The germline V gene has CDR1 MDHEN and CDR2 SYDVKM. CDR3 loop: CASRPGTGGASNSPLHF. CDR3 nucleotide sequence: TGTGCCAGCAGGCCCGGGACAGGGGGCGCGAGTAATTCACCCCTCCACTTT.

V gene TRBV11-2 combines with J gene TRBJ2-7; D might be TRBD2 (5 bases). Trimming took 1 base from V and 2 from J, leaving 15 bases between them. Per germline, CDR1 SGHAT and CDR2 FQNNGV. The CDR3 is made up of 16 amino acids. CDR3 amino acids: CASSLVDVEATYEQYF. The CDR3 bases are TGTGCCAGCAGCTTAGTAGATGTGGAGGCAACCTACGAGCAGTACTTC.

The chain carries TRBV12-2 and TRBJ2-7; the table's D call TRBD2 went unverified against the DNA. TRBV12-2 is tagged as a pseudogene. The length of the CDR3 is 15 residues. The CDR3 region is CASRLARVDSYEQYF. CDR3 coding DNA: TGTGCAAGTCGCTTAGCGCGGGTTGACTCCTACGAGCAGTACTTC.

Of note for this clone: This may come from a read error, since a much larger clone is one base off. This CDR3 is also generated by other DNA sequences in the sample. V is TRBV30 and J is TRBJ1-6; D is unresolved. Germline loops: CDR1 GTSNPN, CDR2 SVGIG (reference sequence). The CDR3 sequence is 15 residues long. CDR3 in amino acids: CAWTAWSANNSPLHF. The CDR3 DNA sequence: TGTGCTTGGACCGCCTGGAGTGCGAATAATTCACCCCTCCACTTT.

In this sample, this clone turned up a few times. V gene TRBV6-1 combines with J gene TRBJ2-7, with 8 bases lining up with TRBD2. The CDR3 totals 14 residues. The V segment lost 7 bases and the J segment 2 bases; nucleotides outside the gene matches: 7. Germline values: CDR1 MNHNS, CDR2 SASEGT. The DNA for the CDR3 is TGTGCCAGCACTAGAACTAGCGGTGCCTACGAGCAGTACTTC. This codes for CASTRTSGAYEQYF.

This clone was seen once. The V gene is TRBV5-6, the J gene TRBJ1-3; no clear D gene. Germline V gives CDR1 SGHDT, CDR2 YYEEEE. The CDR3 spans 14 residues. V was cut by 5 bases and J by 0 bases, with 9 bases left in between. The chain's CDR3 is CASRMGFSGNTIYF. As DNA, the CDR3 is TGTGCCAGCAGGATGGGATTCTCTGGAAACACCATATATTTT.

The chain has TRBV27 and TRBJ1-2, with 7 nucleotides matching TRBD1. The CDR3 totals 14 residues. V shed 2 bases and J 5 bases; nucleotides not matched to a gene: 5. CDR1 MNHEY and CDR2 SMNVEV come from the germline V gene (reference sequence). The CDR3 spells CASSLAGGEYGYTF. The CDR3 nucleotides are TGTGCCAGCAGTTTAGCAGGGGGGGAATATGGCTACACCTTC.

This chain joins TRBV6-1 and TRBJ2-7, with 12 bases lining up with TRBD2. The CDR3 length is 15 residues. The trim removed 5 bases at V and 5 bases at J, leaving 7 bases unmatched. Germline V lookup: CDR1 MNHNS, CDR2 SASEGT. CDR3 DNA: TGTGCCAGCAGTCTAGCGGGAGGGCCTAACCACGAGCAGTACTTC. Translation: CASSLAGGPNHEQYF.

The chain links TRBV7-3 to TRBJ2-5; D may be TRBD1 or TRBD2 (5 bases each). Germline loops: CDR1 SGHTA, CDR2 FQGTGA. Trimming stripped 0 bases from V and 4 bases from J, with 24 bases between. CDR3 length equals 19 residues. CDR3 sequence reads: CASSLTGLSSRGAGETQYF. DNA for the CDR3: TGTGCCAGCAGCTTAACTGGTCTCTCTAGTCGAGGGGCCGGAGAGACCCAGTACTTC. Variable domain in full (rest from reference TRBV7-3 and TRBJ2-5): GAGVSQTPSNKVTEKGKYVELRCDPISGHTALYWYRQSLGQGPEFLIYFQGTGAADDSGLPNDRFFAVRPEGSVSTLKIQRTERGDSAVYLCASSLTGLSSRGAGETQYFGPGTRLLVL.

The J gene is TRBJ2-6, the V gene TRBV4-1; no firm D call. The CDR3 sequence is 16 residues long. Trimming shortened V by 1 base and J by 0 bases, and 7 bases separated the two germline ends. Germline V gene sequence: CDR1 MGHRA, CDR2 YSYEKL. CDR3 residues: CASSQGPSSGANVLTF. CDR3 in DNA: TGCGCCAGCAGCCAAGGACCTAGCTCTGGGGCCAACGTCCTGACTTTC.

The chain links TRBV11-2 to TRBJ1-1, with a tentative D call TRBD1 (5 bases). This CDR3 comprises 15 residues. Trimming took off 1 base at V and 5 bases at J, with 14 bases between the two ends. Germline V gene sequence: CDR1 SGHAT, CDR2 FQNNGV. The CDR3 nucleotides are TGTGCCAGCAGCTTAGCGGGAGCCGGGGGTACTGAAGCTTTCTTT. It is translated as CASSLAGAGGTEAFF. The whole variable domain, filled in from reference TRBV11-2 and TRBJ1-1, reads EAGVAQSPRYKIIEKRQSVAFWCNPISGHATLYWYQQILGQGPKLLIQFQNNGVVDDSQLPKDRFSAERLKGVDSTLKIQPAKLEDSAVYLCASSLAGAGGTEAFFGQGTRLTVV.

As for this clone: At the DNA level, this CDR3 is encoded by other sequences in the same sample as well. The chain joins TRBV28 to TRBJ1-1, with unresolved D. CDR3 length equals 11 residues. From germline, CDR1 is MDHEN and CDR2 SYDVKM. Trimming removed 5 bases from V and 1 base from J, with 2 bases in between. DNA for the CDR3: TGTGCCAGCAGTAGGAACACTGAAGCTTTCTTT. Translated: CASSRNTEAFF.

CDR3 coding DNA: TGTGCCAGCAGTCCCGCCGGGACAGGAAATTCACCCCTCCACTTT. Its protein product is CASSPAGTGNSPLHF. The V and J genes are TRBV28 and TRBJ1-6; 8 nucleotides align to TRBD1. The CDR3 spans 15 residues. From germline, CDR1 is MDHEN and CDR2 SYDVKM. V lost 5 bases and J lost 7; bases outside the gene matches: 7.

This chain joins TRBV15 and TRBJ1-4, with D maybe TRBD1 (6 bases). Trimming took 1 base from V and 4 from J, leaving 10 bases between them. The CDR3 is 15 amino acids. Per germline, CDR1 LNHNV and CDR2 YYDKDF (reference sequence). The CDR3 bases are TGTGCCACCAGCAGAGGGACAGCCAATAATGAAAAACTGTTTTTT. Translating gives CATSRGTANNEKLFF. Variable domain in full (rest from reference TRBV15 and TRBJ1-4): DAMVIQNPRYQVTQFGKPVTLSCSQTLNHNVMYWYQQKSSQAPKLLFHYYDKDFNNEADTPDNFQSRRPNTSFCFLDIRSPGLGDTAMYLCATSRGTANNEKLFFGSGTQLSVL.

The chain carries TRBV6-5 and TRBJ2-7, with a weak D call TRBD2 (7 bases). Germline V gives CDR1 MNHEY, CDR2 SVGAGI. The CDR3 is 15 amino acids. V was clipped by 5 bases and J by 4 bases, with 18 bases between them. CDR3 residues: CASSPTGGGGYEQYF. CDR3 DNA: TGTGCCAGCAGTCCGACAGGAGGGGGGGGGTACGAGCAGTACTTC.

J is TRBJ1-2 and V is TRBV25-1, with D uncertain. From germline, CDR1 is MGHDK and CDR2 SYGVNS. V lost 3 bases to trimming and J lost 0 bases, with 14 bases between them. The CDR3 runs 16 residues. The CDR3 protein is CASSDFRAVSNYGYTF. The CDR3 DNA follows: TGTGCCAGCAGTGATTTTCGGGCAGTTTCTAACTATGGCTACACCTTC.

This sequence joins TRBV2 and TRBJ2-2; 9 positions agree with TRBD2. The V gene end was trimmed by 2 bases and the J gene end by 6 bases; junction bases not matched to a gene: 4. This CDR3 region has 15 residues. Germline-derived CDR1 and CDR2 are SNHLY and FYNNEI. CDR3 in amino acids: CASSEIAGVAGELFF. DNA of the CDR3: TGTGCCAGCAGTGAAATAGCGGGAGTTGCCGGGGAGCTGTTTTTT. Full variable domain (outside the CDR3, taken from reference TRBV2 and TRBJ2-2): EPEVTQTPSHQVTQMGQEVILRCVPISNHLYFYWYRQILGQKVEFLVSFYNNEISEKSEIFDDQFSVERPDGSNFTLKIRSTKLEDSAMYFCASSEIAGVAGELFFGEGSRLTVL.

The V and J genes are TRBV7-8 and TRBJ2-7; D is ambiguous. In germline, CDR1 is SGHVS, CDR2 FQNEAQ. The CDR3 is 11 residues long. V was pared by 4 bases and J by 4 bases, with 5 bases between. The DNA for the CDR3 is TGTGCCAGCAGCTCGGAGTACGAGCAGTACTTC. It translates to CASSSEYEQYF.

In its sample, this clone was seen a few times. The V and J genes are TRBV11-2 and TRBJ1-2, with 7 bases aligning to TRBD1. CDR1 and CDR2 (germline): SGHAT, FQNNGV. This CDR3 has 13 amino acids. V gave up 5 bases and J gave up 2 bases; unmatched junction bases: 2. CDR3 region: CASSPGQNYGYTF. Here the CDR3 DNA reads TGTGCCAGCAGCCCGGGACAGAACTATGGCTACACCTTC.

This chain links TRBV12-5 with TRBJ2-2; D gene uncertain. This CDR3 comprises 12 residues. V was pared by 9 bases and J by 5 bases, with 10 bases between. Germline V gives CDR1 LGHNT, CDR2 FRNRAP. The CDR3 nucleotides read TGTGCTAGCTCGCGTGGGACCGGGGAGCTGTTTTTT. This encodes CASSRGTGELFF. Together with reference TRBV12-5 and TRBJ2-2, the CDR3 gives the full variable domain: DARVTQTPRHKVTEMGQEVTMRCQPILGHNTVFWYRQTMMQGLELLAYFRNRAPLDDSGMPKDRFSAEMPDATLATLKIQPSEPRDSAVYFCASSRGTGELFFGEGSRLTVL.

The chain uses TRBV28 and TRBJ2-7, with a tentative D call TRBD2 (6 bases). Germline V gives CDR1 MDHEN, CDR2 SYDVKM. Trimming removed 5 bases from V and 2 bases from J, with 13 bases in between. This CDR3 region has 14 residues. The CDR3 sequence is CASSPQGLPYEQYF. The CDR3 DNA follows: TGTGCCAGCAGTCCTCAGGGACTTCCCTACGAGCAGTACTTC. The whole variable domain, filled in from reference TRBV28 and TRBJ2-7, reads DVKVTQSSRYLVKRTGEKVFLECVQDMDHENMFWYRQDPGLGLRLIYFSYDVKMKEKGDIPEGYSVSREKKERFSLILESASTNQTSMYLCASSPQGLPYEQYFGPGTRLTVT.

This chain uses TRBV7-2 with TRBJ2-5; 8 bases align to TRBD2. CDR1 is SGHTA and CDR2 is FQGNSA in the germline V gene. With V trimmed by 5 bases and J by 1 base, 6 bases remained unmatched. This CDR3 spans 15 amino acids. The CDR3, as DNA: TGTGCCAGCAGCCTCCCTCTAGCGGGCCAAGAGACCCAGTACTTC. Translated, it gives CASSLPLAGQETQYF.

This chain connects TRBV30 to TRBJ1-6, with D unresolved. Germline V CDR1 and CDR2: GTSNPN, SVGIG (reference sequence). The CDR3 is 14 residues long. Trimming pared 1 base from V and 8 bases from J, leaving 12 bases between. The chain's CDR3 is CAWSDGKRDSPLHF. CDR3 nucleotides: TGTGCCTGGAGTGATGGGAAGAGGGATTCACCCCTCCACTTT.

The gene calls are TRBV10-1 and TRBJ2-2; perhaps TRBD2 as D (5 bases). Trimming shortened V by 5 bases and J by 5 bases, and 9 bases separated the two germline ends. CDR3 length: 13 residues. From germline, CDR1 is WNHNN and CDR2 SYGVQD (reference sequence). The CDR3 loop is CASSLRETGELFF. In DNA, the CDR3 is TGCGCCAGCAGTCTGAGGGAAACCGGGGAGCTGTTTTTT.

The chain employs TRBV28 and TRBJ2-5, with a weak D call TRBD2 (6 bases). Germline-derived CDR1 and CDR2 are MDHEN and SYDVKM. The CDR3 has 14 amino acids. Trimming took off 4 bases at V and 4 bases at J, with 13 bases between the two ends. This CDR3 reads CASSSTSFLETQYF. The DNA of the CDR3 is TGTGCCAGCAGTTCGACTAGTTTTCTAGAGACCCAGTACTTC.

This chain connects TRBV5-4 to TRBJ2-1, with 7 bases aligning to TRBD2. CDR1 and CDR2 from the germline V gene are SGHNT and YYREEE (reference sequence). The CDR3 covers 15 residues. V lost 2 bases to trimming and J lost 5 bases; unmatched junction nucleotides: 7. The CDR3 coding sequence is TGTGCCAGCAGCTTTCAGGGACTAATCCACAATGAGCAGTTCTTC. Amino acid sequence: CASSFQGLIHNEQFF.